The 2 T cell receptor beta chains listed next were all sequenced from one sample in a study of T cell responses to AZD1222 COVID-19 vaccine. Assay used: immunoSEQ multiplex PCR; TCRdb lists only in-frame clones, some missing. The table lists more than 150,000 clones, approximately 92% of them singletons. The specimen was peripheral blood, collected on day 0 of AZD1222 vaccination. These receptors were collected from an adult in good health.

The chain combines TRBV3-1 (or the pseudogene TRBV3-2) with TRBJ2-3; D gene uncertain. The CDR3 has 14 amino acids. The V end was cut by 0 bases, the J end by 1 base, with 5 bases between. Germline values: CDR1 LGHDT, CDR2 YNNKEL (reference sequence). CDR3 DNA: TGTGCCAGCAGCCAAGAGCATCGCACAGATACGCAGTATTTT. Amino acid sequence: CASSQEHRTDTQYF.

A single count supports this clone. The rearrangement links TRBV28 to TRBJ2-2; TRBD2 is a possible D gene (6 bases). CDR1 and CDR2 from the germline V gene are MDHEN and SYDVKM. The CDR3 has 16 amino acids. V was shortened by 1 base and J by 4 bases, with 13 bases between the two germline ends. The CDR3 loop reads CASSLYVQGGTGELFF. In DNA form, the CDR3 reads TGTGCCAGCAGTTTATATGTCCAGGGAGGCACCGGGGAGCTGTTTTTT.